One and the same sample provided the 15 T cell receptor beta chains below, sequenced in a study of T cell repertoires in cytomegalovirus infection. TCRdb re-called the reads through MiXCR, storing one row per CDR3 protein. The sample lists almost 300,000 distinct CDR3 sequences, approximately 8.9% occurring once. Sequenced: PBMCs. These receptors originate from a human donor in good health (CMV status not recorded). Some clones in this sample may be carry-over from other donors' samples.

The V call is TRBV28, the J call TRBJ1-1; the D is unclear. CDR1 and CDR2 from the germline V gene are MDHEN and SYDVKM. Between the trimmed V and J ends, which lost 6 bases and 6 bases, there was a span of 17 bases. The CDR3 runs to 14 residues. The CDR3 sequence: CASRNIPSRSEAFF. The DNA of the CDR3 is TGTGCCAGCAGAAACATCCCGAGTAGGTCTGAAGCTTTCTTT.

This clonotype showed up many times. V is TRBV29-1 and J is TRBJ1-1; the D is unclear. CDR3 size: 11 residues. The V end lost 4 bases, the J end lost 5 bases, and 8 bases lay between the germline ends. The V gene's germline CDR1 is SQVTM and CDR2 ANQGSEA. The CDR3 DNA reads as TGCAGCGTTGCCGGGGTGACTGAAGCTTTCTTT. Translation: CSVAGVTEAFF. The entire variable domain, with the rest obtained from reference TRBV29-1 and TRBJ1-1, is as follows: SAVISQKPSRDICQRGTSLTIQCQVDSQVTMMFWYRQQPGQSLTLIATANQGSEATYESGFVIDKFPISRPNLTFSTLTVSNMSPEDSSIYLCSVAGVTEAFFGQGTRLTVV.

This clonotype came up many times. CDR3 protein: CASSLAGGPDEQFF. The DNA of the CDR3 is TGTGCCAGCAGCTTAGCGGGGGGGCCGGATGAGCAGTTCTTC. V and J are TRBV7-2 and TRBJ2-1, with D perhaps TRBD2 (7 bases). V was clipped by 0 bases and J by 8 bases, with 11 bases between them. This CDR3 has 14 amino acids. Germline V gene data show CDR1 as SGHTA and CDR2 as FQGNSA.

This clonotype was detected many times. This chain links TRBV28 with TRBJ2-7; 7 bases fit TRBD1. The junction had 4 bases not matched to a gene; V was cut back by 5 bases and J by 0 bases. The CDR3 is made up of 14 amino acids. Germline CDR1 MDHEN, CDR2 SYDVKM. The DNA for the CDR3 is TGTGCCAGCAGTAGGGACAGCCCCTCCTACGAGCAGTACTTC. Its translation is CASSRDSPSYEQYF.

This clonotype was found a few times. The CDR3 DNA sequence: TGCAGCGTTTCGAAGGGGGGCAAGAACACCGGGGAGCTGTTTTTT. Translation gives CSVSKGGKNTGELFF. The J gene is TRBJ2-2, the V gene TRBV29-1; D is possibly TRBD1 or TRBD2 (6 bases each). There are 15 residues in the CDR3. Germline CDR1 reads SQVTM; CDR2 reads ANQGSEA. The germline V and J ends were trimmed by 5 bases and 1 base, with 14 bases remaining between them.

This clonotype came up a few times. This chain joins TRBV11-2 and TRBJ2-5; D is perhaps TRBD1 (5 bases). The germline V gene encodes CDR1 SGHAT and CDR2 FQNNGV. Trimming removed 0 bases at V and 5 bases at J, with 10 bases between. This CDR3 spans 14 amino acids. CDR3 DNA sequence: TGTGCCAGCAGCTTAGATCAGGGAACCGAGACCCAGTACTTC. Translating it yields CASSLDQGTETQYF.

This clonotype appeared many times. The J gene is TRBJ2-3, the V gene TRBV7-9; no definite D call. V was shortened by 5 bases and J by 6 bases, with 18 bases between the two germline ends. The CDR3 runs to 15 residues. Germline CDR1 reads SEHNR; CDR2 reads FQNEAQ (reference sequence). The CDR3 spells CASSPQTRFTDTQYF. The DNA of the CDR3 is TGTGCCAGCAGCCCGCAGACCCGTTTCACCGATACGCAGTATTTT.

This clonotype was seen repeatedly, ten times or more. The V and J genes are TRBV5-4 and TRBJ2-7; no clear D gene. CDR3 length equals 13 residues. The V and J ends lost 4 bases and 0 bases respectively, with 8 bases between them. CDR1 and CDR2 (germline): SGHNT, YYREEE (reference sequence). Written as DNA, the CDR3 is TGTGCCAGCAGCCCCCCGGACTCCTACGAGCAGTACGTC. Translated, it gives CASSPPDSYEQYV.

This clonotype was counted ten times or more. The V gene is TRBV7-2, the J gene TRBJ1-3; the D is unclear. With 4 bases removed from V and 3 bases from J, the gap between germline ends came to 4 bases. This CDR3 spans 12 amino acids. Germline values: CDR1 SGHTA, CDR2 FQGNSA. CDR3 in amino acids: CASSSYGNTIYF. The CDR3 DNA is TGTGCCAGCAGCTCCTATGGAAACACCATATATTTT.

The chain couples TRBV20-1 to TRBJ2-5, with 9 bases identical to TRBD2. Trimming cost V 6 bases and J 5 bases; bases outside gene matches: 7. CDR1 DFQATT and CDR2 SNEGSKA come from the germline V gene (reference sequence). The CDR3 has 13 residues. CDR3 sequence: CSATGLARETQYF. The CDR3 DNA is TGCAGTGCGACGGGACTAGCTCGGGAGACCCAGTACTTC.

In this sample, this clonotype turned up many times. J is TRBJ2-1 and V is TRBV12-3 or TRBV12-4, with D perhaps TRBD2 (6 bases). CDR3 length: 15 residues. The V end was cut by 7 bases, the J end by 4 bases, with 17 bases between. The CDR3 here is CASTPAQEGYNEQFF. CDR3 nucleotides: TGTGCCAGCACCCCCGCCCAGGAGGGTTACAATGAGCAGTTCTTC.

This clonotype was picked up many times. This chain links TRBV10-3 with TRBJ1-5, with D possibly being TRBD1 (6 bases). The germline CDR1 and CDR2 sequences are ENHRY and SYGVKD. Trimming removed 0 bases from V and 7 bases from J, with 10 bases in between. The length of the CDR3 is 14 residues. The CDR3 bases are TGTGCCATCAGTGAGTCAGGGGGAAGGCAGCCCCAGCATTTT. Its protein product is CAISESGGRQPQHF.

The rearrangement uses TRBV9 and TRBJ2-2, with no clear D. Trimming removed 3 bases at V and 4 bases at J, with 7 bases between. CDR3 length: 13 residues. Germline V gives CDR1 SGDLS, CDR2 YYNGEE. CDR3 nucleotides: TGTGCCAGCAGCGCCGGCGTCACCGGGGAGCTGTTTTTT. This encodes CASSAGVTGELFF.

This clonotype was seen ten or more times. The genes are TRBV11-2 and TRBJ2-3; 8 bases are a match to TRBD2. CDR1 SGHAT and CDR2 FQNNGV come from the germline V gene. The CDR3 totals 12 residues. V shed 5 bases, J shed 8 bases, and the junction held 3 bases outside the gene matches. CDR3 loop: CASSPGGTTQYF. The CDR3 DNA sequence: TGTGCCAGCAGCCCGGGGGGGACTACGCAGTATTTT.

This chain uses TRBV5-5 with TRBJ1-2; D possibly corresponds to TRBD1 (5 bases). Germline V gene lookup returns CDR1 SGHKS and CDR2 YYEKEE (reference sequence). The CDR3 loop spans 13 amino acids. V was cut by 2 bases and J by 4 bases, with 9 bases left in between. CDR3 DNA: TGTGCCAGCAGCTTAGGGGAGCTCTATGGCTACACCTTC. Encoded protein: CASSLGELYGYTF.